This T cell receptor (beta chain) is drawn from a study of blood T cell repertoires in COVID-19 (TCRdb year 2020). With regard to the full study: The collaborator samples originated in the United States, Italy and Spain and spanned the acute and convalescent phases of COVID-19. Where available, HLA class I and class II types were taken from metadata supplied by the sample provider and were not determined by assay-based typing. Deeply sampled blood TCRbeta repertoires from subjects exposed to, actively infected with, or recovered from COVID-19 were included in the dataset. Samples came from the ongoing ImmuneRACE study (first 160 participants) plus 1,254 subjects from 6 global collaborators. The repertoires were made available in a free public database intended to serve as a resource for research on the immune response to SARS-CoV-2. The material from the prospective study consisted of cDNA or gDNA derived from T cells, B-cell-depleted T cells, or PBMCs. Sample metadata almost always included a de-identified subject ID, COVID-19 status, age in years and sex.

Overall results and qualifications from the work: The amount of clinical and demographic metadata varied by source and participant and was provided uncurated.

TCRbeta CDR3 regions were amplified from genomic DNA using the immunoSEQ Assay, a bias-controlled multiplex PCR. The paper's data handling went like this. Nucleated cell counts per sample were estimated from amplification of reference gene primers within the assay. Sequence reads were collapsed and filtered to measure the absolute abundance of every unique TCRbeta CDR3 rearrangement. For each sample, productive Simpson clonality was calculated as the square root of Simpson's diversity index over productive rearrangements. As stored in TCRdb, this immuneACCESS dataset retains in-frame rearrangements with V and J assigned. A fraction of the clones does not appear; measured against another copy, unresolved V genes explain less than half of the discrepancy, and the remainder lacks a known reason. The V and J calls and clone size are taken from that table; D and trimming were inferred from the DNA. For this sample there are 150,000 to 200,000 clones; roughly 84% appear just once. The ten top clones hold roughly 8.6% of the sample.

About this clone itself: Its antigen remains unidentified. Base qualities are not at hand, and no much larger clone is one base apart.

Trimming at the junction amounts to 5 bases on V and 4 bases on J, and the germline ends lie 3 bases apart. CDR1 SGHAT and CDR2 FQNNGV were looked up in the germline V gene. The CDR3 runs 10 amino acids, cysteine and phenylalanine included. The read is trimmed to its CDR3 DNA, 30 bases read in frame from base 1. Participants in the prospective study were aged about 18 to 95 years, lived in 20 to 30 United States geographic areas, and enrolled through a virtual design. Cohort assignment in the prospective study relied on participant-reported clinical history from a screening survey and a study questionnaire. For ImmuneRACE Cohort 3, a participant was defined as recovered based on two consecutive negative NP/OP PCR tests, clearance by a healthcare professional, or resolution of symptoms. In the prospective study, mobile phlebotomists collected whole blood, serum and a nasopharyngeal or oropharyngeal swab from each participant. Participants in the prospective study had the option to provide additional blood draws and questionnaires over a 2-month period. Prospective study blood samples were shipped either frozen or at room temperature before DNA extraction.

Recombination connected TRBV11-2 to TRBJ2-7; the D segment cannot be called with confidence. The sample consisted of PBMCs or T cells enriched from blood (not recorded which). This sequence originates from a woman aged 45-65 years who had recovered from COVID-19. The nucleotide sequence is given as TGTGCCAGCAGCCTTTACGAGCAGTACTTC. Its coded protein is CASSLYEQYF. The full variable domain, with segments outside the CDR3 supplied by the reference TRBV11-2 and TRBJ2-7 proteins, appears as EAGVAQSPRYKIIEKRQSVAFWCNPISGHATLYWYQQILGQGPKLLIQFQNNGVVDDSQLPKDRFSAERLKGVDSTLKIQPAKLEDSAVYLCASSLYEQYFGPGTRLTVT.